Listed below are T cell receptor beta chains from one sample, sequenced in a study of early T cells in non-severe SARS-CoV-2 infection. Each CDR3 protein gets one entry after TCRdb re-called the 5' RACE reads with MiXCR. The sample gives about 35,000 distinct CDR3 sequences, more than 5.5% of which show up once; 4.5% to 6% is in the top ten. Specimen: whole blood. These receptors all stem from an adult who was a healthcare worker with PCR-confirmed SARS-CoV-2 infection or an uninfected control (not recorded which). The CDR3 runs from the conserved cysteine through the conserved F or W.

V gene	J gene	CDR3 protein
TRBV20-1	TRBJ2-5	CSATRGTGAETQYF
TRBV20-1	TRBJ2-4	CSATALASTPLAKNIQYF
TRBV20-1	TRBJ1-1	CSASGGAAFNTEAFF
TRBV6-5	TRBJ2-3	CASSSGTDTDTQYF
TRBV4-1	TRBJ2-1	CASSPLRASNSYNEQFF
TRBV6-2/TRBV6-3	TRBJ1-2	CASSLTENYGYTF
TRBV4-2	TRBJ2-2	CASSQEAGLAANTGELFF
TRBV7-9	TRBJ2-7	CASSLTESYEQYF
TRBV6-4	TRBJ2-1	CASSDGPENNEQFF
TRBV20-1	TRBJ1-1	CSANQGPTEAFF
TRBV7-3	TRBJ2-1	CASSWALVNEQFF
TRBV20-1	TRBJ2-5	CSAIGTGPQETQYF
TRBV3-1	TRBJ2-7	CASSQLGTYEQYF
TRBV6-1	TRBJ2-2	CASRLEGFGELFF
TRBV12-2	TRBJ2-7	CASRSRPGQERHEQYF
TRBV29-1	TRBJ2-3	CSVARGIADTQYF
TRBV4-1	TRBJ2-7	CASSRSDSYEQYF
TRBV30	TRBJ2-1	CAWSVKLAGESHEQFF
TRBV7-9	TRBJ2-1	CASSFRGLGDYNEQFF
TRBV7-3	TRBJ1-2	CASSLSAGNEGIYGYTF
TRBV19	TRBJ1-2	CASSIVNSANYGYTF
TRBV29-1	TRBJ1-1	CSSRGLGTEAFF
TRBV7-2	TRBJ2-7	CASSLTRTYSYEQYF
TRBV4-1	TRBJ2-1	CASSQEPGNEQFF
TRBV12-3/TRBV12-4	TRBJ1-2	CASRTYPSGVNYGYTF
TRBV12-3/TRBV12-4	TRBJ2-1	CASRTGGRDEQFF
TRBV11-2	TRBJ2-4	CASSLNSLEGTKNIQYF
TRBV7-9	TRBJ2-1	CASSLGPSYNEQFF
TRBV10-3	TRBJ2-2	CAISGDRETGELFF
TRBV7-3	TRBJ1-1	CASSLRQGGEAFF
TRBV28	TRBJ2-3	CASSLNFATSTDTQYF
TRBV12-3/TRBV12-4	TRBJ1-5	CASSQIEFWGVGQPQHF
TRBV7-3	TRBJ2-1	CASSLSPSSYNEQFF
TRBV11-2	TRBJ2-2	CASSLGPPDPGELFF
TRBV7-9	TRBJ2-7	CASSLGSLAGHSYEQYF
TRBV12-3/TRBV12-4	TRBJ1-2	CASSPQGFGYTF
TRBV18	TRBJ2-2	CASSRASRLLTGELFF
TRBV20-1	TRBJ1-2	CSARPVGESYGYTF
TRBV11-2	TRBJ2-3	CASSQGYGTDTQYF
TRBV7-6	TRBJ1-1	CASSLSQGAGTEAFF
TRBV5-1	TRBJ1-1	CASSLTGVRWNTEAFF
TRBV29-1	TRBJ1-2	CSVGSRGQGYTF